The TCR beta chain under discussion was sequenced for a study of T cells after yellow fever vaccination. Whole-study results and caveats: Overall, a small share of clonotypes was seen in both CD4 and CD8 compartments. Compared with primary, the secondary response was weaker and peaked at day 5, not 15.

This clonotype has a handful of counts. Its target is not known. The germline V and J ends were trimmed by 10 bases and 6 bases, with 14 bases remaining between them. The CDR3 loop spans 12 amino acids. Looked up from germline, CDR1 is SGHNT and CDR2 is YYREEE (reference sequence). TCRdb recomputed calls from the 5' RACE reads with MiXCR, one row per CDR3 protein. The sample records 300,000 to 400,000 distinct CDR3 sequences, 7% to 9% being singletons. The chain carries TRBV5-4 and TRBJ2-1; D not resolved. This receptor was taken from a young man who received the YFV17D yellow fever vaccine. The material sequenced was PBMCs, taken about 41 days after the first yellow fever vaccination. CDR3 coding DNA: TGTGCCCCCGGGCGGCCACCCAATGAGCAGTTCTTC. It encodes CAPGRPPNEQFF. Based on the CDR3 plus reference TRBV5-4 and TRBJ2-1, the full variable domain is ETGVTQSPTHLIKTRGQQVTLRCSSQSGHNTVSWYQQALGQGPQFIFQYYREEENGRGNFPPRFSGLQFPNYSSELNVNALELDDSALYLCAPGRPPNEQFFGPGTRLTVL.